Given below is one T cell receptor (beta chain) in context. Its antigen is not known. These data originate in a study of T cell clusters in autoimmune cytopenias. About the research overall: The median distinct TRB clonotype count was about 2,500 per sample, from a median around 50,000 reads.

Looked up from germline, CDR1 is MNHNY and CDR2 is SVGAGI (reference sequence). CDR3 length equals 13 residues. TRB amplification used around 0.25 ug of peripheral blood genomic DNA. One tube held mixed TRB-A and TRB-B primer pools for touch-down PCR. TCRdb reanalyzed the multiplex PCR reads, giving one entry per CDR3 protein sequence and no DNA. The sample has about 6,800 distinct CDR3 sequences. Study conclusions and caveats: Exclusive TRB clusters were 2.5 to 3-fold more numerous in healthy donors than in active autoimmune hepatitis. Clustering suggested that physiological T cell clusters were missing in primary autoimmune cytopenia patients. TRB repertoire shifts in secondary cytopenia and chronic lymphocytic leukemia mostly reflected lymphoma, not autoimmunity.

The sample taken for sequencing was peripheral blood. This chain uses TRBV6-6 with TRBJ2-7; with no DNA, the TCRdb D assignment of TRBD1 cannot be verified. The receptor was isolated from a human donor with an autoimmune cytopenia or autoimmune hepatitis (not recorded which). CDR3 sequence reads: CASRGQLTYEQYF.